A single sample is the source of the 29 T cell receptor beta chains below, sequenced in a study of monozygotic twins with inflammatory bowel disease. TCRdb re-called the 5' RACE reads; one entry per CDR3 protein, DNA not given. Its table lists approximately 160,000 distinct CDR3 sequences. The material sequenced was blood. The receptors stem from a human donor with ulcerative colitis or Crohn's disease, or a healthy co-twin of an affected twin (not recorded which).

The rearrangement uses TRBV27 and TRBJ2-2; TCRdb's D call, TRBD2, is unchecked because there is no DNA. CDR3 length equals 15 residues. Looked up from germline, CDR1 is MNHEY and CDR2 is SMNVEV (reference sequence). The CDR3 here is CASSFERRPTGELFF.

CDR3 residues: CASSRDQRTGELFF. This chain links TRBV7-3 with TRBJ2-2; checking the TCRdb D call of TRBD1 is not possible without DNA. The CDR3 consists of 14 residues. Germline loops: CDR1 SGHTA, CDR2 FQGTGA.

The J gene is TRBJ1-6, the V gene TRBV30. Germline values: CDR1 GTSNPN, CDR2 SVGIG (reference sequence). The CDR3 covers 16 residues. The chain's CDR3 is CAWRLPGSSYNSPLHF.

This chain connects TRBV7-8 to TRBJ2-2; there is no DNA to check the TCRdb D call of TRBD2. Germline V gene lookup returns CDR1 SGHVS and CDR2 FQNEAQ. The CDR3 has 17 residues. CDR3 sequence reads: CASSPNLAGGYTGELFF.

V and J are TRBV24-1 and TRBJ2-1; TCRdb names TRBD1, which stays unverified in the absence of DNA. CDR3 length: 15 amino acids. Germline CDR1 reads KGHDR; CDR2 reads SFDVKD. CDR3 sequence: CATSRDAISYNEQFF.

The CDR3 region is CAISEPPTRQAFF. V is TRBV10-3 and J is TRBJ1-1; TCRdb designates TRBD1, a call that cannot be tested without DNA. Germline V gives CDR1 ENHRY, CDR2 SYGVKD. This CDR3 region has 13 residues.

The chain couples TRBV20-1 to TRBJ1-5; TCRdb indicates TRBD1, and absent DNA this call remains unverified. The CDR3 totals 15 residues. The germline CDR1 and CDR2 sequences are DFQATT and SNEGSKA (reference sequence). CDR3 loop: CSAGGARQGNQPQHF.

The chain uses TRBV24-1 and TRBJ2-5; TCRdb's D call, TRBD1, is unchecked because there is no DNA. This CDR3 is 13 amino acids long. Germline CDR1 reads KGHDR; CDR2 reads SFDVKD. The CDR3 loop reads CATSDEGWETQYF.

The chain couples TRBV7-2 to TRBJ2-1. CDR1 is SGHTA, CDR2 FQGNSA, per germline. The CDR3 loop spans 13 amino acids. The CDR3 loop is CASSRTFGNEQFF.

V gene TRBV9 combines with J gene TRBJ2-7; checking the TCRdb D call of TRBD2 is not possible without DNA. There are 16 residues in the CDR3. Germline V gene data show CDR1 as SGDLS and CDR2 as YYNGEE. The CDR3 protein is CASSSGTSGNVYEQYF.

V is TRBV3-1 and J is TRBJ2-2; the D call from TCRdb, TRBD1, cannot be confirmed without DNA. The germline gives CDR1 LGHDT, CDR2 YNNKEL (reference sequence). This CDR3 is built from 14 residues. The CDR3 loop is CASSQGQGSGELFF.

The CDR3 region is CSAQDDNYGYTF. The chain links TRBV20-1 to TRBJ1-2. The length of the CDR3 is 12 residues. The germline V gene has CDR1 DFQATT and CDR2 SNEGSKA (reference sequence).

The chain has TRBV3-1 and TRBJ2-1; TCRdb's D call, TRBD2, is unchecked because there is no DNA. CDR1 and CDR2 (germline): LGHDT, YNNKEL (reference sequence). The CDR3 totals 15 residues. CDR3 sequence: CASSRGLAGDNEQFF.

This sequence joins TRBV7-2 and TRBJ2-2. The CDR3 is 12 amino acids. CDR1 and CDR2 (germline): SGHTA, FQGNSA. The CDR3 here is CASSFPRGELFF.

The rearrangement links TRBV2 to TRBJ1-2. CDR3 length: 15 residues. Germline values: CDR1 SNHLY, CDR2 FYNNEI. The CDR3 protein is CASSESRAQIYGYTF.

This chain uses TRBV6-2 or TRBV6-3 with TRBJ1-1. CDR1 and CDR2 from the germline V gene are MNHEY and SVGEGT. The CDR3 is 16 residues long. The CDR3 spells CASSYSALTMNTEAFF.

This chain uses TRBV25-1 with TRBJ2-1; TCRdb designates TRBD2, a call that cannot be tested without DNA. The CDR3 is 15 amino acids. Germline V gene sequence: CDR1 MGHDK, CDR2 SYGVNS. The CDR3 loop reads CASDQGRGVGEEQFF.

V usage is TRBV29-1 and J usage is TRBJ2-1; TCRdb returns TRBD2, unconfirmable since there is no DNA. CDR3 length: 11 residues. Germline CDR1 reads SQVTM; CDR2 reads ANQGSEA. The CDR3 protein is CSVVRRGEQFF.

The J gene is TRBJ2-1, the V gene TRBV11-2; TCRdb's D call, TRBD1, is unchecked because there is no DNA. There are 13 residues in the CDR3. Germline-derived CDR1 and CDR2 are SGHAT and FQNNGV. CDR3 region: CASSTYGRRAQFF.

This CDR3 reads CASSFAAKNIQYF. The rearrangement uses TRBV12-3 or TRBV12-4 and TRBJ2-4. This CDR3 is built from 13 residues.

V is TRBV7-3 and J is TRBJ1-2. CDR3 size: 14 residues. The germline CDR1 and CDR2 sequences are SGHTA and FQGTGA. The CDR3 spells CASSPTPTNYGYTF.

The rearrangement links TRBV7-9 to TRBJ2-5. The germline V gene has CDR1 SEHNR and CDR2 FQNEAQ (reference sequence). The CDR3 has 14 amino acids. The CDR3 protein is CASSSHGLTETQYF.

The chain recombines TRBV15 with TRBJ2-1; TCRdb lists TRBD2, though no DNA is available to test this call. CDR3 length: 15 amino acids. Looked up from germline, CDR1 is LNHNV and CDR2 is YYDKDF (reference sequence). CDR3 loop: CATSNGVAGGDEQFF.

CDR3 residues: CASSLGRQEKLFF. This sequence joins TRBV7-3 and TRBJ1-4. The CDR3 consists of 13 residues. Germline V gene data show CDR1 as SGHTA and CDR2 as FQGTGA.

The genes are TRBV10-3 and TRBJ1-1. The CDR3 spans 14 residues. Germline CDR1 and CDR2: ENHRY and SYGVKD. CDR3 sequence: CAISERDKNTEAFF.

The CDR3: CASSPHGSWAFF. The chain combines TRBV12-3 or TRBV12-4 with TRBJ1-1. The CDR3 totals 12 residues.

CDR3 amino acids: CASSPGQGAQPQHF. The chain carries TRBV27 and TRBJ1-5; TCRdb indicates TRBD1, and absent DNA this call remains unverified. CDR1 and CDR2 from the germline V gene are MNHEY and SMNVEV (reference sequence). CDR3 size: 14 residues.

The chain is built from TRBV5-1 and TRBJ1-1; TCRdb indicates TRBD1, and absent DNA this call remains unverified. This CDR3 comprises 19 residues. CDR1 is SGHRS and CDR2 is YFSETQ in the germline V gene. The CDR3 loop reads CASSLFPASMTKQNTEAFF.

The rearrangement joins TRBV12-3 or TRBV12-4 to TRBJ1-1. The CDR3 consists of 14 residues. CDR3 loop: CATRRTMNDPEAFF.